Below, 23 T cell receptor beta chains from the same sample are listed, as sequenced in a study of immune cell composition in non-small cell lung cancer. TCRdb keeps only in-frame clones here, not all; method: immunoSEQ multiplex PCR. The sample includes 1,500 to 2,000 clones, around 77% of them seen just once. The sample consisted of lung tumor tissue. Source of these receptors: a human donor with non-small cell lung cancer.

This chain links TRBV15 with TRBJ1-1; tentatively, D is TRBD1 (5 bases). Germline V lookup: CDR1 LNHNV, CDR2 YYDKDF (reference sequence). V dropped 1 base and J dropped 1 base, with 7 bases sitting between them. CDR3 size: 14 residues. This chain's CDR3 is CATSRATANTEAFF. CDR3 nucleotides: TGTGCCACCAGCAGAGCGACAGCGAACACTGAAGCTTTCTTT.

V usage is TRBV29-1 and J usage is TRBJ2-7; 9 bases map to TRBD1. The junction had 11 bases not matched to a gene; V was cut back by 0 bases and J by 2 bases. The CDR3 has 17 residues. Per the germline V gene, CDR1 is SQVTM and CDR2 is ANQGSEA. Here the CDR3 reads CSVEETGQGLLTYEQYF. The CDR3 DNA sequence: TGCAGCGTTGAAGAAACGGGACAGGGTTTACTAACCTACGAGCAGTACTTC.

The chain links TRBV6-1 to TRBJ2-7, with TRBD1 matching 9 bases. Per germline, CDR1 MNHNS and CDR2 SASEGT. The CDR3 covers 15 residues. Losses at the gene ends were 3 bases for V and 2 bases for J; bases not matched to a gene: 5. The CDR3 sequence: CASSDQDRGPYEQYF. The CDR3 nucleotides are TGTGCCAGCAGTGACCAGGACAGGGGACCCTACGAGCAGTACTTC.

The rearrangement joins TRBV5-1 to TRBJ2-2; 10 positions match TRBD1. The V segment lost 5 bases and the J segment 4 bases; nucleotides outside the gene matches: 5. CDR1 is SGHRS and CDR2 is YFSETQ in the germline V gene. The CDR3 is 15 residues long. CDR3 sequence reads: CASRERTGGTGELFF. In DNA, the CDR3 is TGCGCCAGCAGGGAACGGACAGGGGGCACCGGGGAGCTGTTTTTT.

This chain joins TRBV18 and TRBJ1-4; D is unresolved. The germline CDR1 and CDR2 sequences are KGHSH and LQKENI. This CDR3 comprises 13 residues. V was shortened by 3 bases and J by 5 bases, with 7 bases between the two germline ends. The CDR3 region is CASSPSPNEKLFF. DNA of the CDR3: TGTGCCAGCTCACCTAGCCCAAATGAAAAACTGTTTTTT.

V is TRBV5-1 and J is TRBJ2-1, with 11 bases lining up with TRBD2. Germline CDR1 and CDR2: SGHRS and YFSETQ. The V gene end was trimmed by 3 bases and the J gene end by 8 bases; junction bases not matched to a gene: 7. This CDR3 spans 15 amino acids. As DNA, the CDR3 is TGCGCCAGCAGCTCGAGGGGACTAGCGGTCGATGAGCAGTTCTTC. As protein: CASSSRGLAVDEQFF.

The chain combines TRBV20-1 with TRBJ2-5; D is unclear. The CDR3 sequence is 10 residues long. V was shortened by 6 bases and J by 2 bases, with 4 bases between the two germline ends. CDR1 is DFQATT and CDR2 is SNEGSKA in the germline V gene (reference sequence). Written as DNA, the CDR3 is TGCAGTGCCAGGCAAGAGACCCAGTACTTC. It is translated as CSARQETQYF.

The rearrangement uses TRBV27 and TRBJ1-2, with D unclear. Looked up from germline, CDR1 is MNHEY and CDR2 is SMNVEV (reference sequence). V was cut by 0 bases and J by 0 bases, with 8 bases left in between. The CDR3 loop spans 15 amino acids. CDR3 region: CASSLSFGSNYGYTF. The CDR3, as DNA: TGTGCCAGCAGTTTATCCTTCGGTTCTAACTATGGCTACACCTTC.

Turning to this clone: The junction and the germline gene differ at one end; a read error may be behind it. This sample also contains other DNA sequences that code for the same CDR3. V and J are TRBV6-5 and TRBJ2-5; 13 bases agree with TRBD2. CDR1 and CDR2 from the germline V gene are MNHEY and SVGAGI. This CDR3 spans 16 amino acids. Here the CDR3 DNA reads TGTGCCAGCAGTTACTCATCTACTAGCGGGAGGGAGACTCAGTACTTC. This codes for CASSYSSTSGRETQYF.

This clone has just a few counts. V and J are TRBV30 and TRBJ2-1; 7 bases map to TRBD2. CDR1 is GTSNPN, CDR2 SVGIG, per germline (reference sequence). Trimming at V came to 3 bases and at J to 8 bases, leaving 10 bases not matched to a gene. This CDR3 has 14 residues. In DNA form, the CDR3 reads TGTGCCTGGAGCCGACGGACTAGGCCCCATGAGCAGTTCTTC. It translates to CAWSRRTRPHEQFF.

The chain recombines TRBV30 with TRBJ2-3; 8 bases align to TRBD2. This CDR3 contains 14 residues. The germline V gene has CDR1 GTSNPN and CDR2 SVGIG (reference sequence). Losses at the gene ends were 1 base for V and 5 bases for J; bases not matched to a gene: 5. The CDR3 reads CAWSAGLVGDTQYF. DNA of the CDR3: TGTGCCTGGAGTGCGGGACTAGTAGGAGATACGCAGTATTTT. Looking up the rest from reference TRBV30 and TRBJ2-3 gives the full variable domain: SQTIHQWPATLVQPVGSPLSLECTVEGTSNPNLYWYRQAAGRGLQLLFYSVGIGQISSEVPQNLSASRPQDRQFILSSKKLLLSDSGFYLCAWSAGLVGDTQYFGPGTRLTVL.

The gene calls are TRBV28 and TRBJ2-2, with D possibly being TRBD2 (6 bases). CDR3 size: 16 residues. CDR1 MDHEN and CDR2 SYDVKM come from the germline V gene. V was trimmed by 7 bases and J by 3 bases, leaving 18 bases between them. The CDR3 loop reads CASKEGRLLHTGELFF. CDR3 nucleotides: TGTGCCAGCAAGGAGGGAAGACTACTCCACACCGGGGAGCTGTTTTTT.

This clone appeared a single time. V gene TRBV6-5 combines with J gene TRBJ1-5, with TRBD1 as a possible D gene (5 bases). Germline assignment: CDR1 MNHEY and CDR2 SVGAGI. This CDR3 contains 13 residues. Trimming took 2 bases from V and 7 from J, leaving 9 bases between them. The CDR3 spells CASSYNRKQPQHF. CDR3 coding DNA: TGTGCCAGCAGTTACAACAGGAAGCAGCCCCAGCATTTT.

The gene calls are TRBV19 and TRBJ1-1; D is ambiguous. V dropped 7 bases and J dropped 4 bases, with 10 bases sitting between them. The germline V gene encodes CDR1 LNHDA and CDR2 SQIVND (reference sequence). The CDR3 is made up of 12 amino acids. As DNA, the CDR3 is TGTGCCAGTACCACATTTGGCACTGAAGCTTTCTTT. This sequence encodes CASTTFGTEAFF.

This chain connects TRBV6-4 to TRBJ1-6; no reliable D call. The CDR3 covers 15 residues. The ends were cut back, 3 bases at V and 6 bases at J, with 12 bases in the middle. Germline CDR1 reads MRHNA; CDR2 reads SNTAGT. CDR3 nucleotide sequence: TGTGCCAGCAGTGAATTTAGCAGTCTTAATTCACCCCTCCACTTT. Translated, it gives CASSEFSSLNSPLHF.

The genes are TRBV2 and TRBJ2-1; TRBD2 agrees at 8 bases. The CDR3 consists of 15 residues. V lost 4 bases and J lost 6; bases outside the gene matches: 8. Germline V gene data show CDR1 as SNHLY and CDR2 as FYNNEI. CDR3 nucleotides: TGTGCCAGCAGTGGCCGGGGGGGATTTGTCAATGAGCAGTTCTTC. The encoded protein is CASSGRGGFVNEQFF.

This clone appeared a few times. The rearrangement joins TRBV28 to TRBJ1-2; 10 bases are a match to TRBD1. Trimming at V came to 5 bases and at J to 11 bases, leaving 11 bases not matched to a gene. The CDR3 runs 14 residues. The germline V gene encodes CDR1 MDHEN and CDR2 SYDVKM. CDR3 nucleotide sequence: TGTGCCAGCAGTGCCGACAGGGGGCGCCGCCTGTACACCTTC. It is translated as CASSADRGRRLYTF.

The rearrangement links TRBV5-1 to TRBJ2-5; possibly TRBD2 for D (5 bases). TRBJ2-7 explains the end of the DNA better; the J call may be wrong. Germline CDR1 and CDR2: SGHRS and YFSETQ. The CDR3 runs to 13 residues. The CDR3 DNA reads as TGCGCCAGCAGCTTCATCGGGGTTTACGAGCAGTACTTC. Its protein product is CASSFIGVYEQYF.

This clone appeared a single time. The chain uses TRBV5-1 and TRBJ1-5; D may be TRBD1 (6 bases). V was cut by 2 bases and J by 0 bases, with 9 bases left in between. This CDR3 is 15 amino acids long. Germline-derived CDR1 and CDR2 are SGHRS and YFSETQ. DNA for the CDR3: TGCGCCAGCAGCTTTACAGGGAATAGCAATCAGCCCCAGCATTTT. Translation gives CASSFTGNSNQPQHF.

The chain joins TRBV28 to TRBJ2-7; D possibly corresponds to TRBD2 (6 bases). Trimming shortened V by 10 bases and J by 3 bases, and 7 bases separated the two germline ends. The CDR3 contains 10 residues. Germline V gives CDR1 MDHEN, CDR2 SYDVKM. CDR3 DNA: TGTGCCATCGGGGGCTACGAGCAGTACTTC. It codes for CAIGGYEQYF. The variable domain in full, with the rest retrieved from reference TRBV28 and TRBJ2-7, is DVKVTQSSRYLVKRTGEKVFLECVQDMDHENMFWYRQDPGLGLRLIYFSYDVKMKEKGDIPEGYSVSREKKERFSLILESASTNQTSMYLCAIGGYEQYFGPGTRLTVT.

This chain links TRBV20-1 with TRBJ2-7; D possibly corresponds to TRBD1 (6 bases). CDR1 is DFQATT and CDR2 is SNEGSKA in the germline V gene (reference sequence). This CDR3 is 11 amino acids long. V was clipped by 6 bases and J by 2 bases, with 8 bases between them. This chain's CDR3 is CSAGQTYEQYF. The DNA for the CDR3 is TGCAGTGCCGGACAGACCTACGAGCAGTACTTC.

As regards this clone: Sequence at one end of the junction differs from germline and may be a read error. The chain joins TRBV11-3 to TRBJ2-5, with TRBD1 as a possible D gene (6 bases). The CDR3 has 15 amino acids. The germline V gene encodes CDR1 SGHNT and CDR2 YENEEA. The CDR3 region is CASSVDSRGKETQYF. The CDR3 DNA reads TGTGCCAGCAGCGTAGACAGCAGGGGTAAAGAGACCCAGTACTTC.

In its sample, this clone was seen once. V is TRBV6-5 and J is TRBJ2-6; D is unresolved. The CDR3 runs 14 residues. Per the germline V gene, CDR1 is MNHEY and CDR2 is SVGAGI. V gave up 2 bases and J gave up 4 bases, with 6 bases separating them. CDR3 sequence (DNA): TGTGCCAGCAGTTACCCTGGCGGGGCCAACGTCCTGACTTTC. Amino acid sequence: CASSYPGGANVLTF.